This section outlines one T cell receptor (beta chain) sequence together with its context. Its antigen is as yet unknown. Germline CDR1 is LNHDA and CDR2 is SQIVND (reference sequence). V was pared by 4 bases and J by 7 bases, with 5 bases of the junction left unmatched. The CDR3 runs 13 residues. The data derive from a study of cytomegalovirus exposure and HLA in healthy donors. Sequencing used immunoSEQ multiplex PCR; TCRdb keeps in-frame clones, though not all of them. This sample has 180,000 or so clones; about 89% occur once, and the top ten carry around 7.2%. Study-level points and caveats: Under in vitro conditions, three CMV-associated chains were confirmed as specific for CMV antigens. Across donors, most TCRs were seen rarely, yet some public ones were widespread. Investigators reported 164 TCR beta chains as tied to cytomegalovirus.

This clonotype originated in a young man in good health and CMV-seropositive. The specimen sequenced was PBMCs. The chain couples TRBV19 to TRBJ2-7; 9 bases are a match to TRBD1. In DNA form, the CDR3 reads TGTGCCAGTAGTAGGGACAGGGCCTGGGAGCAGTACTTC. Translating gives CASSRDRAWEQYF.